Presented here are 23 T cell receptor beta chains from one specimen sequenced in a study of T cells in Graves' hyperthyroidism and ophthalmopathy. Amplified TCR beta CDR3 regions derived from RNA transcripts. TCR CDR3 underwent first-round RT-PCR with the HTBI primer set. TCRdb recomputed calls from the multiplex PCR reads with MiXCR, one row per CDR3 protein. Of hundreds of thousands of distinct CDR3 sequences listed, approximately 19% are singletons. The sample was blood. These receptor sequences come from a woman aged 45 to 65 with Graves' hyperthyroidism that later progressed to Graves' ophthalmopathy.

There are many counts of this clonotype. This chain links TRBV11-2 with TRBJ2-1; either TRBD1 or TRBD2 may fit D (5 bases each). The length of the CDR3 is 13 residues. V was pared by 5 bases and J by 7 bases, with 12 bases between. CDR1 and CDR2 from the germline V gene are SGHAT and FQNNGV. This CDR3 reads CASSLRDANEQFF. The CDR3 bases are TGTGCCAGCAGCCTACGGGACGCTAATGAGCAGTTCTTC. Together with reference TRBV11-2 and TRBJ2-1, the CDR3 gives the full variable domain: EAGVAQSPRYKIIEKRQSVAFWCNPISGHATLYWYQQILGQGPKLLIQFQNNGVVDDSQLPKDRFSAERLKGVDSTLKIQPAKLEDSAVYLCASSLRDANEQFFGPGTRLTVL.

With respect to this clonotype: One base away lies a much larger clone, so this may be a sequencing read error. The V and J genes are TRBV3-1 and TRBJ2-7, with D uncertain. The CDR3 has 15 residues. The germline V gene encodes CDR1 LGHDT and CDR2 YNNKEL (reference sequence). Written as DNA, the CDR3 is TGTGCCAGCGGCCAGGACCCCCGGACGTCCTACGAGCAGTACTTC. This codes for CASGQDPRTSYEQYF.

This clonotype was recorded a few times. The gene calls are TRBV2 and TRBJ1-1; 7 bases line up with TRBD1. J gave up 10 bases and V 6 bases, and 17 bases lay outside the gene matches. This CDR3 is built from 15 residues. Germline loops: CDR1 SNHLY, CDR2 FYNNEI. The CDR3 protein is CASRVGGDSPLGAFF. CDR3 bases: TGTGCCAGCAGGGTGGGGGGGGACAGTCCTCTGGGAGCTTTCTTT.

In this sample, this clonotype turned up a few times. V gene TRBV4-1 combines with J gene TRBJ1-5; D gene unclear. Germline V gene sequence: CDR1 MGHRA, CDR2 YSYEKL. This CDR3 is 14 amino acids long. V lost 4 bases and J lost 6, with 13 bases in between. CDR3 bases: TGCGCCAGCAGCCGCGGATCTGCGTCTCAGCCCCAGCATTTT. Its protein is CASSRGSASQPQHF.

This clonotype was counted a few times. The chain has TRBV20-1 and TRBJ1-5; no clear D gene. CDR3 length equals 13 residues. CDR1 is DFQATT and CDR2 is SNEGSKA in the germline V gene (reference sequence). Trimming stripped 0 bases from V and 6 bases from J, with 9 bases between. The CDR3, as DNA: TGCAGTGCTAGAGATGAAGAAACTCAGCCCCAGCATTTT. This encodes CSARDEETQPQHF.

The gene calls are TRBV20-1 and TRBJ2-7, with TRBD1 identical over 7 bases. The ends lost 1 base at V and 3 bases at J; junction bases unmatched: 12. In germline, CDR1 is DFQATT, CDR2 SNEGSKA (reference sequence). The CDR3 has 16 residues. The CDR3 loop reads CSARGRGQPGLYEQYF. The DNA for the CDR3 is TGCAGTGCTAGAGGCCGGGGACAGCCGGGCCTCTACGAGCAGTACTTC.

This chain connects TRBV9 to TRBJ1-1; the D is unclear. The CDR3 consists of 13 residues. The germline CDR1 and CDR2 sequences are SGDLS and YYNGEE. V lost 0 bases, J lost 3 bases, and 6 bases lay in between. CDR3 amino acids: CASSVEQHTEAFF. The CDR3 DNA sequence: TGTGCCAGCAGCGTAGAACAGCACACTGAAGCTTTCTTT.

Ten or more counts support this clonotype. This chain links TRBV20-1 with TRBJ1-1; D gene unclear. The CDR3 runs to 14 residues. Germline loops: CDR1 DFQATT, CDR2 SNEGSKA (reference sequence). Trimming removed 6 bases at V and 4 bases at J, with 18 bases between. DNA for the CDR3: TGCAGTGCCCGTGACGAGGGATTGAGCACTGAAGCTTTCTTT. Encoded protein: CSARDEGLSTEAFF.

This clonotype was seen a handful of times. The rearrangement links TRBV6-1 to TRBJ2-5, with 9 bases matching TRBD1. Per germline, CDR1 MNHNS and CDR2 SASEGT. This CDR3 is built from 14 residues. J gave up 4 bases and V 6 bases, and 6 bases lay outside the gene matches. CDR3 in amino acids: CASRWGQGIETQYF. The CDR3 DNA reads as TGTGCCAGCAGATGGGGACAGGGAATAGAGACCCAGTACTTC.

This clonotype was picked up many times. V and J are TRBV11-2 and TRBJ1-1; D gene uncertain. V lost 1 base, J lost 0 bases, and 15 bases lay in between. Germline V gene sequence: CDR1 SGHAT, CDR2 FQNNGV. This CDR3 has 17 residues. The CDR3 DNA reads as TGTGCCAGCAGCTTAGGAGTAGGTCTGTCGATGAACACTGAAGCTTTCTTT. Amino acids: CASSLGVGLSMNTEAFF.

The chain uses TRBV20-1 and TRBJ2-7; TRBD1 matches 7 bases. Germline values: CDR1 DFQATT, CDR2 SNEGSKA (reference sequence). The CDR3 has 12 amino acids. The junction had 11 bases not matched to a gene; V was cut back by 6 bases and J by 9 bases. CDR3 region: CSAARTGLGQYF. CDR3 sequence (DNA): TGCAGTGCCGCCCGGACAGGTCTAGGGCAGTACTTC.

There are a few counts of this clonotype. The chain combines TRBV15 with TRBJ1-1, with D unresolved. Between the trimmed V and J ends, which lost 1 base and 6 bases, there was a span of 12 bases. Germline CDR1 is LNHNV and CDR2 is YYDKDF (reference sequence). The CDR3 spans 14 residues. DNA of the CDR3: TGTGCCACCAGCAGAGTTGAGCAGACCGCTGAAGCTTTCTTT. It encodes CATSRVEQTAEAFF.

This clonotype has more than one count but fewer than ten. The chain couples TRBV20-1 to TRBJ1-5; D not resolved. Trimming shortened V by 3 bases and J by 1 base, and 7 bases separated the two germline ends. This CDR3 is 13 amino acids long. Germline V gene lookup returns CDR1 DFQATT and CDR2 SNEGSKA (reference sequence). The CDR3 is CSASWVSNQPQHF. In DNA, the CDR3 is TGCAGTGCTAGTTGGGTGAGCAATCAGCCCCAGCATTTT.

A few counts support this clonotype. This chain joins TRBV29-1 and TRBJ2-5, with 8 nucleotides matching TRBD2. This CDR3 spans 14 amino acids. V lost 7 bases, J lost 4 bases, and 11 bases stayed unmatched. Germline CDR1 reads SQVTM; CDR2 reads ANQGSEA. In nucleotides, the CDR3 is TGCAGCGCCTCAAGCGGGGGCCGCCGAGAGACCCAGTACTTC. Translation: CSASSGGRRETQYF.

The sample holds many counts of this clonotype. CDR3 residues: CASSLTGARGGYTF. The DNA of the CDR3 is TGTGCCAGCAGTCTAACAGGGGCCAGAGGAGGCTACACCTTC. The V gene is TRBV3-1, the J gene TRBJ1-2; TRBD1 aligns across 7 bases. CDR3 length: 14 amino acids. CDR1 and CDR2 (germline): LGHDT, YNNKEL (reference sequence). Unmatched junction bases numbered 12, after V lost 6 bases and J lost 8 bases.

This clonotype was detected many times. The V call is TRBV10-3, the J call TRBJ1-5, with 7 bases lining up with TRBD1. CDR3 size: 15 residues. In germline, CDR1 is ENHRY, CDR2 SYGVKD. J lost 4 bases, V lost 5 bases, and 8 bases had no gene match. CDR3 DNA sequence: TGTGCCATCAGTAGCACAGGGACAGAGAATCAGCCCCAGCATTTT. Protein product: CAISSTGTENQPQHF.

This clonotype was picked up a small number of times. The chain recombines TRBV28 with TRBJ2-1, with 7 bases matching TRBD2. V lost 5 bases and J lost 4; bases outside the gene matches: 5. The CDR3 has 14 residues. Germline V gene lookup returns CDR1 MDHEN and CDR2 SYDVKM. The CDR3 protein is CASSREGEYNEQFF. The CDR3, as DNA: TGTGCCAGCAGTAGGGAGGGAGAATACAATGAGCAGTTCTTC.

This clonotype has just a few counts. The CDR3 loop is CASSTGDRTDSGNTIYF. The CDR3, as DNA: TGCGCCAGCAGCACTGGAGACAGGACGGACTCTGGAAACACCATATATTTT. V gene TRBV5-1 combines with J gene TRBJ1-3; the D gene is possibly TRBD1 (6 bases). Trimming pared 4 bases from V and 0 bases from J, leaving 17 bases between. Germline loops: CDR1 SGHRS, CDR2 YFSETQ. The length of the CDR3 is 17 residues.

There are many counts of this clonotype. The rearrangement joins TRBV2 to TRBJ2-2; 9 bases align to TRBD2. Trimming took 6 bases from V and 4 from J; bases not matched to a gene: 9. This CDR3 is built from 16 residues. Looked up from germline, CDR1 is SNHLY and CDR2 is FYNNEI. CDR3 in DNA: TGTGCCAGCAGGGTTGGCACGACTAGCGGCACCGGGGAGCTGTTTTTT. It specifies CASRVGTTSGTGELFF. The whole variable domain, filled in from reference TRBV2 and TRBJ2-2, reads EPEVTQTPSHQVTQMGQEVILRCVPISNHLYFYWYRQILGQKVEFLVSFYNNEISEKSEIFDDQFSVERPDGSNFTLKIRSTKLEDSAMYFCASRVGTTSGTGELFFGEGSRLTVL.

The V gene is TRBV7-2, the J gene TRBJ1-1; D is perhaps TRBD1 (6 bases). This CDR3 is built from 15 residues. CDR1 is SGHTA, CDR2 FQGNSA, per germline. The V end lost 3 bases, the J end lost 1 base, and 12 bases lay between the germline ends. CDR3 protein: CASSFSTTGNTEAFF. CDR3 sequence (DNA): TGTGCCAGCAGCTTTTCCACGACAGGGAACACTGAAGCTTTCTTT.

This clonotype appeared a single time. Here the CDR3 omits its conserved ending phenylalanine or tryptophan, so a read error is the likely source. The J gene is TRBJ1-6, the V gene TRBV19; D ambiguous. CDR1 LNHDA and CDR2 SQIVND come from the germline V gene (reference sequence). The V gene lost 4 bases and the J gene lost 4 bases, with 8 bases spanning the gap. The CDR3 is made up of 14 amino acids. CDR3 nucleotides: TGTGCCAGTAGTACCGGACGGTATAATTCACCCCTCCACTCT. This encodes CASSTGRYNSPLHS.

For the CDR3, the DNA is TGCAGTGCTTTGCCTCCAATAGCCAAAAACATTCAGTACTTC. Amino acids: CSALPPIAKNIQYF. The chain joins TRBV20-1 to TRBJ2-4; no clear D gene. Germline-derived CDR1 and CDR2 are DFQATT and SNEGSKA (reference sequence). V was clipped by 5 bases and J by 0 bases, with 11 bases between them. This CDR3 has 14 amino acids.

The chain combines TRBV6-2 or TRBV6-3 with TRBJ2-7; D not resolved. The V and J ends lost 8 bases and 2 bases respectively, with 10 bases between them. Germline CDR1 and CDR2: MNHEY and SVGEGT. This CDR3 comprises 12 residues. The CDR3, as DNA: TGTGCCAGCCAGACCGCTACCTACGAGCAGTACTTC. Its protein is CASQTATYEQYF.